A single sample gave rise to the 13 T cell receptor beta chains below, sequenced in a study of beta chain features in type 1 diabetes. The investigators reverse transcribed all of the isolated RNA, so they sequenced expressed TCRB transcripts. The repertoire was sequenced with immunoSEQ multiplex PCR; TCRdb's copy has only in-frame clones and lacks some. This repertoire shows 300,000 to 350,000 clones, less than 9.5% found once; its top ten account for around 0.45%. The sample taken for sequencing was central memory CD4+ T cells from blood. These receptor sequences come from a woman under 30 in good health.

The chain joins TRBV27 to TRBJ2-3; 7 positions match TRBD1. The germline gives CDR1 MNHEY, CDR2 SMNVEV (reference sequence). The CDR3 loop spans 14 amino acids. V lost 4 bases, J lost 6 bases, and 7 bases stayed unmatched. The CDR3 region is CASSSGQILDTQYF. DNA for the CDR3: TGTGCCAGCAGTTCGGGACAGATCCTTGATACGCAGTATTTT.

This clone has more than one count but fewer than ten. The chain links TRBV7-9 to TRBJ2-7, with no clear D. The CDR3 length is 13 residues. CDR1 and CDR2 (germline): SEHNR, FQNEAQ (reference sequence). V dropped 6 bases and J dropped 3 bases, with 12 bases sitting between them. The CDR3 spells CASRQYPDYEQYF. CDR3 sequence (DNA): TGTGCCAGCAGGCAGTACCCCGACTACGAGCAGTACTTC.

This clone was counted between two and nine times. One end of the junction is discordant with germline, which a read error may explain. V and J are TRBV5-4 and TRBJ2-7; 11 bases match TRBD1. The CDR3 consists of 16 residues. Germline V gene data show CDR1 as SGHNT and CDR2 as YYREEE (reference sequence). CDR3 sequence: CASSQGQGASGREQYF. DNA for the CDR3: TGCGCCAGCAGCCAAGGACAGGGGGCCAGCGGGCGCGAGCAGTACTTC.

This clone was detected ten times or more. V gene TRBV10-3 combines with J gene TRBJ2-3; tentatively, D is TRBD1 (5 bases). V was shortened by 5 bases and J by 4 bases, with 10 bases between the two germline ends. Per germline, CDR1 ENHRY and CDR2 SYGVKD. The CDR3 runs to 13 residues. As DNA, the CDR3 is TGTGCCATCAGTTCCCAGGGTTCAGATACGCAGTATTTT. Protein: CAISSQGSDTQYF.

The chain uses TRBV7-9 and TRBJ1-2, with no clear D. The V gene lost 5 bases and the J gene lost 11 bases, with 18 bases spanning the gap. Germline values: CDR1 SEHNR, CDR2 FQNEAQ (reference sequence). The CDR3 has 13 amino acids. CDR3 region: CASSPQGWTVYTF. CDR3 nucleotides: TGTGCCAGCAGCCCACAAGGTTGGACGGTTTACACCTTC.

This clone appeared a few times. The chain has TRBV7-2 and TRBJ2-5; 10 bases are a match to TRBD1. The CDR3 is made up of 14 amino acids. V lost 5 bases and J lost 5; bases outside the gene matches: 5. Germline assignment: CDR1 SGHTA and CDR2 FQGNSA. Here the CDR3 DNA reads TGTGCCAGCAGCCCGGGACAGGGGTATGAGACCCAGTACTTC. This gives the protein CASSPGQGYETQYF.

The genes are TRBV28 and TRBJ1-5, with D maybe TRBD1 (5 bases). CDR1 and CDR2 (germline): MDHEN, SYDVKM. The CDR3 extends over 13 amino acids. The V end was cut by 4 bases, the J end by 1 base, with 5 bases between. The CDR3 loop reads CASSWGSNQPQHF. In DNA form, the CDR3 reads TGTGCCAGCAGTTGGGGGAGCAATCAGCCCCAGCATTTT.

Only a few counts were recorded for this clone. V and J are TRBV11-2 and TRBJ2-6; TRBD1 is a possible D gene (6 bases). This CDR3 has 17 residues. The V gene's germline CDR1 is SGHAT and CDR2 FQNNGV. V shed 6 bases and J shed 3 bases, with 18 bases lying between them. CDR3 in DNA: TGTGCCAGCAGAAAACCCGGCAGGGGCAATGGGGCCAACGTCCTGACTTTC. This sequence encodes CASRKPGRGNGANVLTF.

The chain has TRBV6-6 and TRBJ2-1, with TRBD1 matching over 8 bases. The length of the CDR3 is 14 residues. V trimming: 7 bases; J trimming: 6 bases; junction bases outside the gene matches: 8. The germline V gene encodes CDR1 MNHNY and CDR2 SVGAGI (reference sequence). The CDR3 here is CASTRDRISNEQFF. In DNA form, the CDR3 reads TGTGCCAGCACAAGGGACAGGATAAGCAATGAGCAGTTCTTC.

This clone has only a few counts. The genes are TRBV5-4 and TRBJ1-4; D is ambiguous. Germline V lookup: CDR1 SGHNT, CDR2 YYREEE (reference sequence). The CDR3 sequence is 15 residues long. The V end lost 3 bases, the J end lost 8 bases, and 17 bases lay between the germline ends. The CDR3 loop reads CASSYKDSGVEKLFF. CDR3 coding DNA: TGTGCCAGCAGCTATAAGGACTCAGGAGTCGAAAAACTGTTTTTT.

This clone has only a few counts. This chain links TRBV6-5 with TRBJ2-5; TRBD2 might be the D (6 bases). CDR1 and CDR2 from the germline V gene are MNHEY and SVGAGI. The V gene lost 2 bases and the J gene lost 3 bases, with 7 bases spanning the gap. The CDR3 runs 13 residues. Written as DNA, the CDR3 is TGTGCCAGCAGTTACGGAGGGGAAGAGACCCAGTACTTC. It codes for CASSYGGEETQYF.

The chain links TRBV6-5 to TRBJ2-1; D unresolved. Germline CDR1 reads MNHEY; CDR2 reads SVGAGI. The CDR3 length is 15 residues. The germline V and J ends were trimmed by 7 bases and 7 bases, with 20 bases remaining between them. In DNA form, the CDR3 reads TGTGCCAGCACTGTAAGACCGTTAGGGATGAATGAGCAGTTCTTC. Encoded protein: CASTVRPLGMNEQFF.

Only a few counts were recorded for this clone. The J gene is TRBJ2-1, the V gene TRBV4-1; 9 bases line up with TRBD2. Germline CDR1 reads MGHRA; CDR2 reads YSYEKL. The CDR3 is 16 residues long. V lost 4 bases and J lost 7; bases outside the gene matches: 11. The CDR3 DNA sequence: TGCGCCAGCAGCCCTCTGTGGAGCGGGAGGCGGAATGAGCAGTTCTTC. It is translated as CASSPLWSGRRNEQFF.